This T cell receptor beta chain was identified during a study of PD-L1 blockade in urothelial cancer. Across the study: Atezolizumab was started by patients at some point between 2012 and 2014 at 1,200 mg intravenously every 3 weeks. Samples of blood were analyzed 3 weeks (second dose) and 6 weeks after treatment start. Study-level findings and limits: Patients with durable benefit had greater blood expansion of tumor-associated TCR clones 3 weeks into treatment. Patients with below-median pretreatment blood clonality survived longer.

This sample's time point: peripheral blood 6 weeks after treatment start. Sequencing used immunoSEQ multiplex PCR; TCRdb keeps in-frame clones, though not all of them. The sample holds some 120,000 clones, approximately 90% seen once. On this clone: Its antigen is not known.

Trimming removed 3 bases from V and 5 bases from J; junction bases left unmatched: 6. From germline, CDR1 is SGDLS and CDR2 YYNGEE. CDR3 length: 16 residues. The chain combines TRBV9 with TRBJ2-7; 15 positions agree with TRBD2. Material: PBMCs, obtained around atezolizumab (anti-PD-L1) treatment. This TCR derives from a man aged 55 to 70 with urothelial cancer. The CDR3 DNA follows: TGTGCCAGCAGCGCGGGACTAGCGGGGGGCCCCCACGAGCAGTACTTC. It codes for CASSAGLAGGPHEQYF.